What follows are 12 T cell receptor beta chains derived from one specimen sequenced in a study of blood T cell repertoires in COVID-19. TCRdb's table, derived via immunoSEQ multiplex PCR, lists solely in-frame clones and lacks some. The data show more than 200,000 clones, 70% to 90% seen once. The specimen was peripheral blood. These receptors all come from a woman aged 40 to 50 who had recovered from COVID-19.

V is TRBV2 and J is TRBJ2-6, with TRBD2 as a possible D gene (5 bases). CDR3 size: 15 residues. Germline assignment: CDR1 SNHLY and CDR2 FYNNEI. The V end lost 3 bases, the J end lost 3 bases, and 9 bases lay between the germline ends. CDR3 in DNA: TGTGCCAGCAGTGAGGCGGGCCGTGGGGCCAACGTCCTGACTTTC. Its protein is CASSEAGRGANVLTF.

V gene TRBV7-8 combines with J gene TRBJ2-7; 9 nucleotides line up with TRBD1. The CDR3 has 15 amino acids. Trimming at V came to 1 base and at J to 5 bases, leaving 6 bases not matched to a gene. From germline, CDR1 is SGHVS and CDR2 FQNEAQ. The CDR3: CASSLGGQGRDEQYF. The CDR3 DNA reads TGTGCCAGCAGCTTAGGCGGACAGGGGAGAGACGAGCAGTACTTC.

The CDR3 nucleotides are TGTGCCAGCAGCACAGGGCCCTATTCACCCCTCCACTTT. Translating gives CASSTGPYSPLHF. The chain couples TRBV7-2 to TRBJ1-6; D is perhaps TRBD1 (6 bases). The germline CDR1 and CDR2 sequences are SGHTA and FQGNSA. Deletions cut 5 bases from V and 8 bases from J, with 10 bases between. The CDR3 length is 13 residues.

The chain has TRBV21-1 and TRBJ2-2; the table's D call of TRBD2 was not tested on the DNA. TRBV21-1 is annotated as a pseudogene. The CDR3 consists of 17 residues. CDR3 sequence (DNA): TGTGCCAGCAGCAAAGCGGCGGGAGGACCGAACACCGGGGAGCTGTTTTTT. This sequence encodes CASSKAAGGPNTGELFF.

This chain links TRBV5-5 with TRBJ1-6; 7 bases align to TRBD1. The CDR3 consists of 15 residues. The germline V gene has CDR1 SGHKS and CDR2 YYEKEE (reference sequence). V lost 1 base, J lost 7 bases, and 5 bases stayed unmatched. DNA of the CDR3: TGTGCCAGCAGCTTGATACAGGGGTACAATTCACCCCTCCACTTT. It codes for CASSLIQGYNSPLHF.

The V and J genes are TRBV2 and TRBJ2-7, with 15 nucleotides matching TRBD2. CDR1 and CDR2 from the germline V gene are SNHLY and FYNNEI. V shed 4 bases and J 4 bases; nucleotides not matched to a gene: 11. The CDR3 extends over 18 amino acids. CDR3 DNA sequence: TGTGCCAGCAGTGGGGGACTAGCGGGGGGAATCTTAACATACGAGCAGTACTTC. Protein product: CASSGGLAGGILTYEQYF.

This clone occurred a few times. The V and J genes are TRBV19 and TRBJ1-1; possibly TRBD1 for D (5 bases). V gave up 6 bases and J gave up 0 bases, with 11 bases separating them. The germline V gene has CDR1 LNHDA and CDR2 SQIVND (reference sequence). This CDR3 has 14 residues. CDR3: CASSVRGMNTEAFF. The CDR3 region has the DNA TGTGCCAGTAGCGTCCGGGGGATGAACACTGAAGCTTTCTTT. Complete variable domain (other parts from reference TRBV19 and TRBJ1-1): DGGITQSPKYLFRKEGQNVTLSCEQNLNHDAMYWYRQDPGQGLRLIYYSQIVNDFQKGDIAEGYSVSREKKESFPLTVTSAQKNPTAFYLCASSVRGMNTEAFFGQGTRLTVV.

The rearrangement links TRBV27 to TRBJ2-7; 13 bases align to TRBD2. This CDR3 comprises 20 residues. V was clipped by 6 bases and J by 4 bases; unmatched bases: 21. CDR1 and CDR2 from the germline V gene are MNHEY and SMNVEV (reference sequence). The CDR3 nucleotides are TGTGCCAGCAGCCGGGGGGGTGGCACTATGGGACTAGCGGGGTCGTACGAGCAGTACTTC. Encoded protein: CASSRGGGTMGLAGSYEQYF.

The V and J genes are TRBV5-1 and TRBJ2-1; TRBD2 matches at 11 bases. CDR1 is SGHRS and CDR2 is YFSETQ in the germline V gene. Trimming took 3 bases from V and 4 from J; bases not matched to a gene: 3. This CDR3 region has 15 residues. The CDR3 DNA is TGCGCCAGCAGCTGGGGGACTAGCGGTTACAATGAGCAGTTCTTC. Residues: CASSWGTSGYNEQFF.

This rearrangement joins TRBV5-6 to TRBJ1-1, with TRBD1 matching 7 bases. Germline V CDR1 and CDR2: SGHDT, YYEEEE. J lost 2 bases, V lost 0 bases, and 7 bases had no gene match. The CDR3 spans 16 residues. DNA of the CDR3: TGTGCCAGCAGCTTGGGACAGGGCGTTATTAACACTGAAGCTTTCTTT. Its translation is CASSLGQGVINTEAFF.

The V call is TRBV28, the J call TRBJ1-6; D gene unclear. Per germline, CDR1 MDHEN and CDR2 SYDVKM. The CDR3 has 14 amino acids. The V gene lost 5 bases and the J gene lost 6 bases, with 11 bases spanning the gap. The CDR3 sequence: CASSPLTLNSPLHF. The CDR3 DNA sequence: TGTGCCAGCAGTCCACTGACACTTAATTCACCCCTCCACTTT.

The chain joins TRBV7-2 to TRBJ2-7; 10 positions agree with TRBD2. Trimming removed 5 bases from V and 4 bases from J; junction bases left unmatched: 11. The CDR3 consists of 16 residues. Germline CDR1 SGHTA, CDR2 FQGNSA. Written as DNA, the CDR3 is TGTGCCAGCAGCCTGGGTTCTAGCGGGAGTCTATACGAGCAGTACTTC. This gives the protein CASSLGSSGSLYEQYF. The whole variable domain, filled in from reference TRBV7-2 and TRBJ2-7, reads GAGVSQSPSNKVTEKGKDVELRCDPISGHTALYWYRQSLGQGLEFLIYFQGNSAPDKSGLPSDRFSAERTGGSVSTLTIQRTQQEDSAVYLCASSLGSSGSLYEQYFGPGTRLTVT.